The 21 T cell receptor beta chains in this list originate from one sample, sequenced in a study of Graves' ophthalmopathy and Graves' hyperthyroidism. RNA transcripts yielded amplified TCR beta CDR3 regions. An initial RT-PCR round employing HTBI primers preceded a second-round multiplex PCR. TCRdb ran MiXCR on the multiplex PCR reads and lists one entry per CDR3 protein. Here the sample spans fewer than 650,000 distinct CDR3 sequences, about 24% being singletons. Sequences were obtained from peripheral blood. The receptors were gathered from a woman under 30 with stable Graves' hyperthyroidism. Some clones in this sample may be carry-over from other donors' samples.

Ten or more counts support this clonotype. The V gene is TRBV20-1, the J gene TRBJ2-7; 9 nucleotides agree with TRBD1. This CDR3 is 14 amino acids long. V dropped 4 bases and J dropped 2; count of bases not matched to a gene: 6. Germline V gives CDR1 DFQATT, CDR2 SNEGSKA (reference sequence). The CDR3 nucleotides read TGCAGTGCTACCCCGGGACAGGGTACCTACGAGCAGTACTTC. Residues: CSATPGQGTYEQYF.

CDR3: CSARAGQGVPEAFF. CDR3 sequence (DNA): TGCAGTGCTAGAGCGGGCCAGGGGGTTCCTGAAGCTTTCTTT. The V call is TRBV20-1, the J call TRBJ1-1, with 7 bases identical to TRBD1. Germline values: CDR1 DFQATT, CDR2 SNEGSKA (reference sequence). The CDR3 runs to 14 residues. V was pared by 1 base and J by 6 bases, with 8 bases of the junction left unmatched.

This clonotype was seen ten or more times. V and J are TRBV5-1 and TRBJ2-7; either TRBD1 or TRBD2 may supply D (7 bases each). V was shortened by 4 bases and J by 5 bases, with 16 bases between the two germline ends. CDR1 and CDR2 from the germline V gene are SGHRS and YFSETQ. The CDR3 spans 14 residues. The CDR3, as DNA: TGCGCCAGCAGCCCAGGGGGGGGTATTGACGAGCAGTACTTC. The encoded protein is CASSPGGGIDEQYF. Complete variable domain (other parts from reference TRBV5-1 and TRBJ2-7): KAGVTQTPRYLIKTRGQQVTLSCSPISGHRSVSWYQQTPGQGLQFLFEYFSETQRNKGNFPGRFSGRQFSNSRSEMNVSTLELGDSALYLCASSPGGGIDEQYFGPGTRLTVT.

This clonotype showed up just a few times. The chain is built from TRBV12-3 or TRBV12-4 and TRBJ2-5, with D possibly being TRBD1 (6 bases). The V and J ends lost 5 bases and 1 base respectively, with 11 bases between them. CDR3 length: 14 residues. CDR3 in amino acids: CASSPRDTQETQYF. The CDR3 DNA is TGTGCCAGCAGTCCCCGGGACACCCAAGAGACCCAGTACTTC.

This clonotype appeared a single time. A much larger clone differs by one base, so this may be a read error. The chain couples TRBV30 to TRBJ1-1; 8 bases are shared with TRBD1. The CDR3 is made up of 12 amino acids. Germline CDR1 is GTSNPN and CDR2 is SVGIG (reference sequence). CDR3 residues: CASDRGYTEALF. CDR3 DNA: TGTGCCAGCGACAGGGGTTACACTGAAGCTCTCTTT.

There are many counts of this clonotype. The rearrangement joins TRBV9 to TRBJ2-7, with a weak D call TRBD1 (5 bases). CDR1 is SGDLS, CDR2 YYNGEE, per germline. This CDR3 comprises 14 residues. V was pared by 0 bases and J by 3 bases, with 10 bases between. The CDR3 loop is CASSVGGHDYEQYF. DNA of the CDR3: TGTGCCAGCAGCGTAGGAGGACACGACTACGAGCAGTACTTC.

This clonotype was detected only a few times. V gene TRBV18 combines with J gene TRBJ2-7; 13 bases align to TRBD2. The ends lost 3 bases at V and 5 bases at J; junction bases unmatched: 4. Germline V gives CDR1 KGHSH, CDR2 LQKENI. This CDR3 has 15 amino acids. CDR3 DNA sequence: TGTGCCAGCTCACCCGGGACTAGCGGGACTAACGAGCAGTACTTC. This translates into CASSPGTSGTNEQYF.

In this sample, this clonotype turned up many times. CDR3 loop: CASSPLGGLGMNTEAFF. In nucleotides, the CDR3 is TGTGCCAGCAGCCCTCTCGGGGGGCTGGGGATGAACACTGAAGCTTTCTTT. The gene calls are TRBV7-8 and TRBJ1-1; D perhaps matches TRBD1 (6 bases). Germline V gene lookup returns CDR1 SGHVS and CDR2 FQNEAQ. Trimming cost V 5 bases and J 0 bases, with 19 bases left between them. The CDR3 consists of 17 residues.

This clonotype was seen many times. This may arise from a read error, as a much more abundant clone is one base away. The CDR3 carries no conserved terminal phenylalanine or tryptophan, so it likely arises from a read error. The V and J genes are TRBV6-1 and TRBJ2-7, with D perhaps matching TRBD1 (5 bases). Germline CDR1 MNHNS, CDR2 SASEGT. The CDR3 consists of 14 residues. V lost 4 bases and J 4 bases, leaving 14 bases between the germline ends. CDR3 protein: CASSGTAAGYEQYS. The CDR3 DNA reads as TGTGCCAGCAGTGGGACCGCGGCAGGGTACGAGCAGTACTCC.

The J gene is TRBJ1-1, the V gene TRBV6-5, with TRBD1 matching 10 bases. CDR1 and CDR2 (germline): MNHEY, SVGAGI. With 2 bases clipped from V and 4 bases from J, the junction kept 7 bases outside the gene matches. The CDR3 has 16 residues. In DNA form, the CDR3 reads TGTGCCAGCAGTTACCTCCGGGACAGGGGCGTCACTGAAGCTTTCTTT. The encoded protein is CASSYLRDRGVTEAFF.

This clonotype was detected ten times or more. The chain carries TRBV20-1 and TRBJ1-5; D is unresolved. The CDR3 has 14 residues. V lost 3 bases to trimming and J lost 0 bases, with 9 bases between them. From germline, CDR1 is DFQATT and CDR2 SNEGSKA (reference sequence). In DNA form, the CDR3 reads TGCAGTGCTAGGCACACCTATAGCAATCAGCCCCAGCATTTT. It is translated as CSARHTYSNQPQHF.

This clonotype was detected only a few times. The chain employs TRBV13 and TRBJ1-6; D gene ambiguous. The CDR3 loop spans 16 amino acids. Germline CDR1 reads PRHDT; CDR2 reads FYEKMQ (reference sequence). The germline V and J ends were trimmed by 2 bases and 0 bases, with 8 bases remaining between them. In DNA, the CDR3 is TGTGCCAGCAGCTTAAACCAGATCTCCTATAATTCACCCCTCCACTTT. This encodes CASSLNQISYNSPLHF.

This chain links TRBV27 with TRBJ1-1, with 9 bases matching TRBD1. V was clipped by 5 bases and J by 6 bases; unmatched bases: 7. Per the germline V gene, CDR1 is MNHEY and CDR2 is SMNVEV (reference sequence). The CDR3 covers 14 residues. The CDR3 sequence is CASSIIQGAPEAFF. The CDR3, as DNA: TGTGCCAGCAGTATTATACAGGGGGCTCCTGAAGCTTTCTTT.

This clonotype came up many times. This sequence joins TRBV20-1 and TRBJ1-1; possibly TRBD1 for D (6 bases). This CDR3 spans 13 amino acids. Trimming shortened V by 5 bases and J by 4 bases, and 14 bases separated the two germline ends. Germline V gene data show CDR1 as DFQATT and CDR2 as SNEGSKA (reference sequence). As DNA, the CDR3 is TGCAGTGCTGGCCGAGGAGGGGGCACTGAAGCTTTCTTT. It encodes CSAGRGGGTEAFF.

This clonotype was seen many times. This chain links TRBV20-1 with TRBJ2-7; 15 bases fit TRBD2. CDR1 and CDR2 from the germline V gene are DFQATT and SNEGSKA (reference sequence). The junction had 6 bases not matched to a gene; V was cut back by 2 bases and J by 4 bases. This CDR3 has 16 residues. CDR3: CSARKPGTSGRYEQYF. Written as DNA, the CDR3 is TGCAGTGCTAGAAAACCTGGGACTAGCGGGAGGTACGAGCAGTACTTC.

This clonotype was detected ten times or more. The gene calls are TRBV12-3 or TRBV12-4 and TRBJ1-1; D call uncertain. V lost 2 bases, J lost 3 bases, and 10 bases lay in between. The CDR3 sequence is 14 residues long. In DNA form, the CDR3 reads TGTGCCAGCAGTTTATCAAGGTTGGACACTGAAGCTTTCTTT. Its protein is CASSLSRLDTEAFF.

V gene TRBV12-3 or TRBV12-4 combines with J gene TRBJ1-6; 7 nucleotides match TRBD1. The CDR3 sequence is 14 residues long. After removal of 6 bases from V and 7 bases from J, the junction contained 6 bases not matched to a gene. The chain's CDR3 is CASRPTGPNSPLHF. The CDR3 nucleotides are TGTGCCAGCAGGCCGACAGGGCCCAATTCACCCCTCCACTTT.

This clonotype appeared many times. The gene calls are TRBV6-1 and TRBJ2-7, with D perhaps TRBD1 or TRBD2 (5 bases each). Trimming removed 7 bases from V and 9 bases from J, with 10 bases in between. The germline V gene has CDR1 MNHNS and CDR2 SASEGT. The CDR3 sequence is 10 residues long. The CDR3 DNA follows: TGTGCCAGCACCGCTGGGGGGCAGTACTTC. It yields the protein CASTAGGQYF.

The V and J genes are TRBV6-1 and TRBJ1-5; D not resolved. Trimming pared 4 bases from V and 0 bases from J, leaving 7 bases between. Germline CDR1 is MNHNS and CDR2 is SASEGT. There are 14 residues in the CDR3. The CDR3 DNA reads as TGTGCCAGCAGTGGCCTCAATAGCAATCAGCCCCAGCATTTT. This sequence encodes CASSGLNSNQPQHF.

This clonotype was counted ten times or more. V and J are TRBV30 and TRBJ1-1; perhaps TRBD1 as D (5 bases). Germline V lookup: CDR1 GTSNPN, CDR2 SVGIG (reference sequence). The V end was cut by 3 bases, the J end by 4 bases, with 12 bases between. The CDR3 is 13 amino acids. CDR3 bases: TGTGCCTGGAGGTCATCGGGGGGCACTGAAGCTTTCTTT. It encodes CAWRSSGGTEAFF. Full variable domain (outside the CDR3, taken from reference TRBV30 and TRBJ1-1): SQTIHQWPATLVQPVGSPLSLECTVEGTSNPNLYWYRQAAGRGLQLLFYSVGIGQISSEVPQNLSASRPQDRQFILSSKKLLLSDSGFYLCAWRSSGGTEAFFGQGTRLTVV.

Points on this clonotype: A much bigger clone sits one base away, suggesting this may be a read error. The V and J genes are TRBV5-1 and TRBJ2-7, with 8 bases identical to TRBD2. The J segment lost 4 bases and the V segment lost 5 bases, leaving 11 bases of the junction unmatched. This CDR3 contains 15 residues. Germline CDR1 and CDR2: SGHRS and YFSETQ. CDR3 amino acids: CASSNIAGRPYEQYF. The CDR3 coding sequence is TGCGCCAGCAGTAACATAGCGGGGAGACCTTACGAGCAGTACTTC.